The 7 T cell receptor beta chains below all came from one sample that was sequenced in a study of T cell responses to AZD1222 COVID-19 vaccine. The protocol was immunoSEQ multiplex PCR, while the TCRdb copy is restricted to in-frame clones and leaves out a portion. The sample has some 97,000 clones, 80% to 90% seen once. Sequenced material: peripheral blood, taken on day 0 of MenACWY control vaccination. These TCRs come from an adult in good health.

V gene TRBV30 combines with J gene TRBJ2-3; D unresolved. Germline V CDR1 and CDR2: GTSNPN, SVGIG (reference sequence). The ends were cut back, 2 bases at V and 6 bases at J, with 15 bases in the middle. The CDR3 runs 14 residues. As DNA, the CDR3 is TGTGCCTGGAGTATTTACCCTGGACCTGATACGCAGTATTTT. Protein product: CAWSIYPGPDTQYF.

The J gene is TRBJ2-1, the V gene TRBV3-1 (or the pseudogene TRBV3-2); D gene uncertain. This CDR3 spans 14 amino acids. Germline V gene lookup returns CDR1 LGHDT and CDR2 YNNKEL (reference sequence). Trimming took off 0 bases at V and 3 bases at J, with 6 bases between the two ends. CDR3 sequence: CASSQEYYYNEQFF. The CDR3 coding sequence is TGTGCCAGCAGCCAAGAATACTACTACAATGAGCAGTTCTTC.

The rearrangement joins TRBV30 to TRBJ2-2; D remains unclear. Germline CDR1 GTSNPN, CDR2 SVGIG (reference sequence). The CDR3 runs to 15 residues. The V end lost 2 bases, the J end lost 0 bases, and 10 bases lay between the germline ends. The CDR3 bases are TGTGCCTGGAGTCGCGCTGTCGCGAACACCGGGGAGCTGTTTTTT. Translation gives CAWSRAVANTGELFF.

The chain recombines TRBV5-4 with TRBJ1-3; D uncertain. Germline loops: CDR1 SGHNT, CDR2 YYREEE (reference sequence). The CDR3 has 16 amino acids. Trimming shortened V by 0 bases and J by 4 bases, and 14 bases separated the two germline ends. This CDR3 reads CASSLEGAGAGNTIYF. DNA for the CDR3: TGTGCCAGCAGCTTGGAAGGCGCGGGTGCCGGAAACACCATATATTTT.

The chain joins TRBV30 to TRBJ2-7, with 7 bases identical to TRBD2. Germline V CDR1 and CDR2: GTSNPN, SVGIG (reference sequence). After removal of 5 bases from V and 2 bases from J, the junction contained 6 bases not matched to a gene. CDR3 length: 13 amino acids. The CDR3 DNA reads TGTGCCTGGTCCGGGGCGGGAGCCTACGAGCAGTACTTC. It translates to CAWSGAGAYEQYF.

J is TRBJ2-4 and V is TRBV10-3, with D unclear. The CDR3 sequence is 15 residues long. Germline CDR1 is ENHRY and CDR2 is SYGVKD. Trimming removed 0 bases at V and 8 bases at J, with 14 bases between. CDR3 loop: CAISESGQPVDIQYF. CDR3 bases: TGTGCCATCAGTGAGTCAGGTCAGCCAGTGGACATTCAGTACTTC.

The chain couples TRBV6-2 or TRBV6-3 to TRBJ2-3, with D possibly matching TRBD1 (6 bases). V dropped 5 bases and J dropped 1 base, with 13 bases sitting between them. The CDR3 consists of 15 residues. Looked up from germline, CDR1 is MNHEY and CDR2 is SVGEGT. CDR3 sequence (DNA): TGTGCCAGCAGTGACAGGTTGTACGGCACAGATACGCAGTATTTT. Translated, it gives CASSDRLYGTDTQYF.